The clone carrying this T cell receptor (beta chain) was detected a few times. What it binds is unknown. TCRdb called the 5' RACE reads again in MiXCR, with one record for every CDR3 protein. The sample consists of around 530,000 distinct CDR3 sequences, about 16% of them appearing once. These data are taken from a study of identical twins. Study-level findings and limits: The study found excess low generation probability among twin-shared out-of-frame alpha sequences.

This sample was shared with a second study, whose subject was yellow fever vaccine responses in identical twins.

The material sequenced was CD4+ T cells sorted from blood. The clonotype comes from a woman aged 18-29 years in good health.

CDR3 DNA: TGCAGTGCTAGAGTAGTATCTAGCGGGGGGACGTACAATGAGCAGTTCTTC. Translation: CSARVVSSGGTYNEQFF. This sequence joins TRBV20-1 and TRBJ2-1, with 11 positions matching TRBD2. The CDR3 has 17 residues. The germline V gene encodes CDR1 DFQATT and CDR2 SNEGSKA (reference sequence). V shed 1 base and J 4 bases; nucleotides not matched to a gene: 9.